The 11 T cell receptor beta chains below all came from one sample that was sequenced in a study of identical twins. TCRdb reprocessed the 5' RACE reads via MiXCR and lists one record per CDR3 protein. Of about 890,000 distinct CDR3 sequences in the sample, 9% to 15% were seen once. This sample was also put to use in a study of yellow fever vaccine responses in identical twins.

The sequencing input was PBMCs. These receptor sequences come from a woman younger than 30 in good health.

The chain has TRBV3-1 and TRBJ1-1; D remains ambiguous. Trimming removed 4 bases at V and 6 bases at J, with 9 bases between. CDR3 length: 12 residues. Germline CDR1 LGHDT, CDR2 YNNKEL (reference sequence). The CDR3 bases are TGTGCCAGCAGCCTGTCGGTTGCTGAAGCTTTCTTT. Translated, it gives CASSLSVAEAFF.

In nucleotides, the CDR3 is TGTGCCAGCAGCTTAGAACTCGGACCTATCTACGAGCAGTACGTC. Protein sequence: CASSLELGPIYEQYV. V usage is TRBV7-8 and J usage is TRBJ2-7, with unresolved D. Germline CDR1 and CDR2: SGHVS and FQNEAQ. Deletions cut 1 base from V and 3 bases from J, with 13 bases between. CDR3 size: 15 residues.

The CDR3 loop reads CASSVGGNKNIQYF. In DNA form, the CDR3 reads TGTGCCAGCAGCGTAGGTGGGAACAAAAACATTCAGTACTTC. V gene TRBV9 combines with J gene TRBJ2-4; the D is unclear. The CDR3 is made up of 14 amino acids. The germline gives CDR1 SGDLS, CDR2 YYNGEE. Trimming took 0 bases from V and 3 from J, leaving 7 bases between them.

This clonotype was observed a few times. V is TRBV20-1 and J is TRBJ1-6, with D perhaps TRBD1 (6 bases). The CDR3 runs to 16 residues. V shed 0 bases and J shed 9 bases, with 18 bases lying between them. CDR1 is DFQATT and CDR2 is SNEGSKA in the germline V gene (reference sequence). Here the CDR3 reads CSAREIAQGWFSPLHF. The CDR3 nucleotides are TGCAGTGCTAGAGAGATTGCGCAGGGGTGGTTTTCACCCCTCCACTTT.

This rearrangement joins TRBV2 to TRBJ1-5, with D unclear. With 5 bases removed from V and 2 bases from J, the gap between germline ends came to 13 bases. Germline lookup yields CDR1 SNHLY and CDR2 FYNNEI. This CDR3 is built from 15 residues. CDR3 loop: CASSKGEKGNQPQHF. CDR3 in DNA: TGTGCCAGCAGTAAGGGAGAAAAGGGCAATCAGCCCCAGCATTTT.

This clonotype has more than one count but fewer than ten. CDR3 DNA sequence: TGTGCCAGCAGCCCACATGGGACTCCCCAAGAGACCCAGTACTTC. Translating it yields CASSPHGTPQETQYF. V usage is TRBV7-3 and J usage is TRBJ2-5, with D possibly TRBD2 on 6 matching bases. The CDR3 has 15 residues. CDR1 SGHTA and CDR2 FQGTGA come from the germline V gene. V lost 5 bases and J lost 1, with 14 bases in between.

The rearrangement joins TRBV28 to TRBJ2-7; 7 positions match TRBD1. CDR3 size: 13 residues. From germline, CDR1 is MDHEN and CDR2 SYDVKM. The V gene end was trimmed by 3 bases and the J gene end by 6 bases; junction bases not matched to a gene: 5. The DNA for the CDR3 is TGTGCCAGCAGTTTCCGACAGGGAAGCGAGCAGTACGTC. It is translated as CASSFRQGSEQYV.

This clonotype has only a few counts. The chain recombines TRBV6-1 with TRBJ1-1; 7 nucleotides agree with TRBD1. Germline-derived CDR1 and CDR2 are MNHNS and SASEGT. V dropped 5 bases and J dropped 1; count of bases not matched to a gene: 7. CDR3 length: 15 residues. The DNA for the CDR3 is TGTGCCAGCAGTCCCCGGACAGGACCGAACACTGAAGCTTTCTTT. The encoded protein is CASSPRTGPNTEAFF.

The chain couples TRBV28 to TRBJ2-7, with D possibly being TRBD1 (5 bases). The CDR3 is 15 amino acids. Germline V gene sequence: CDR1 MDHEN, CDR2 SYDVKM. V shed 4 bases and J shed 2 bases, with 15 bases lying between them. The CDR3 spells CASSSPQAGTYEQYV. In nucleotides, the CDR3 is TGTGCCAGCAGTTCCCCCCAGGCAGGGACCTACGAGCAGTACGTC.

This clonotype was detected ten times or more. V is TRBV12-3 or TRBV12-4 and J is TRBJ2-1; D unresolved. V was pared by 8 bases and J by 0 bases, with 17 bases between. There are 16 residues in the CDR3. The CDR3 DNA sequence: TGTGCCAGCGCCCCGCTAAGAAGCAACTCCTACAATGAGCAGTTCTTC. It specifies CASAPLRSNSYNEQFF.

This clonotype was counted a few times. CDR3 residues: CSARDPSTDTQYF. The CDR3 bases are TGCAGTGCTAGAGATCCTAGCACAGATACGCAGTATTTT. The chain employs TRBV20-1 and TRBJ2-3; D uncertain. CDR1 is DFQATT, CDR2 SNEGSKA, per germline (reference sequence). The CDR3 covers 13 residues. The V and J ends lost 0 bases and 0 bases respectively, with 4 bases between them.